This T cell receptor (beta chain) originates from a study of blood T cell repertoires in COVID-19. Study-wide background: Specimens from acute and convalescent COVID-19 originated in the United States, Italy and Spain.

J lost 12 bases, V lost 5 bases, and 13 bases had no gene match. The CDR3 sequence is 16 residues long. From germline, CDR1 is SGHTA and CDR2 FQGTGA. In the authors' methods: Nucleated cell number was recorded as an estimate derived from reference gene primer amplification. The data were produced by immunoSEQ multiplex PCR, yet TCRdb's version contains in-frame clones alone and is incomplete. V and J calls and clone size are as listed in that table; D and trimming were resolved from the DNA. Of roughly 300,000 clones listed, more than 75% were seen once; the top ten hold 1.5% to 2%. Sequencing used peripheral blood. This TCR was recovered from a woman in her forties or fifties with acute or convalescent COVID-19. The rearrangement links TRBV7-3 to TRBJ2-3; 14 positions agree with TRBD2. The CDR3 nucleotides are TGTGCCAGCAGCCTAAATTCGGGGACTAGCGGGAGTCAACAGTATTTT. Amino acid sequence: CASSLNSGTSGSQQYF. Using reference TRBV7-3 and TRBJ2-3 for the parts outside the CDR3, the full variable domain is GAGVSQTPSNKVTEKGKYVELRCDPISGHTALYWYRQSLGQGPEFLIYFQGTGAADDSGLPNDRFFAVRPEGSVSTLKIQRTERGDSAVYLCASSLNSGTSGSQQYFGPGTRLTVL.